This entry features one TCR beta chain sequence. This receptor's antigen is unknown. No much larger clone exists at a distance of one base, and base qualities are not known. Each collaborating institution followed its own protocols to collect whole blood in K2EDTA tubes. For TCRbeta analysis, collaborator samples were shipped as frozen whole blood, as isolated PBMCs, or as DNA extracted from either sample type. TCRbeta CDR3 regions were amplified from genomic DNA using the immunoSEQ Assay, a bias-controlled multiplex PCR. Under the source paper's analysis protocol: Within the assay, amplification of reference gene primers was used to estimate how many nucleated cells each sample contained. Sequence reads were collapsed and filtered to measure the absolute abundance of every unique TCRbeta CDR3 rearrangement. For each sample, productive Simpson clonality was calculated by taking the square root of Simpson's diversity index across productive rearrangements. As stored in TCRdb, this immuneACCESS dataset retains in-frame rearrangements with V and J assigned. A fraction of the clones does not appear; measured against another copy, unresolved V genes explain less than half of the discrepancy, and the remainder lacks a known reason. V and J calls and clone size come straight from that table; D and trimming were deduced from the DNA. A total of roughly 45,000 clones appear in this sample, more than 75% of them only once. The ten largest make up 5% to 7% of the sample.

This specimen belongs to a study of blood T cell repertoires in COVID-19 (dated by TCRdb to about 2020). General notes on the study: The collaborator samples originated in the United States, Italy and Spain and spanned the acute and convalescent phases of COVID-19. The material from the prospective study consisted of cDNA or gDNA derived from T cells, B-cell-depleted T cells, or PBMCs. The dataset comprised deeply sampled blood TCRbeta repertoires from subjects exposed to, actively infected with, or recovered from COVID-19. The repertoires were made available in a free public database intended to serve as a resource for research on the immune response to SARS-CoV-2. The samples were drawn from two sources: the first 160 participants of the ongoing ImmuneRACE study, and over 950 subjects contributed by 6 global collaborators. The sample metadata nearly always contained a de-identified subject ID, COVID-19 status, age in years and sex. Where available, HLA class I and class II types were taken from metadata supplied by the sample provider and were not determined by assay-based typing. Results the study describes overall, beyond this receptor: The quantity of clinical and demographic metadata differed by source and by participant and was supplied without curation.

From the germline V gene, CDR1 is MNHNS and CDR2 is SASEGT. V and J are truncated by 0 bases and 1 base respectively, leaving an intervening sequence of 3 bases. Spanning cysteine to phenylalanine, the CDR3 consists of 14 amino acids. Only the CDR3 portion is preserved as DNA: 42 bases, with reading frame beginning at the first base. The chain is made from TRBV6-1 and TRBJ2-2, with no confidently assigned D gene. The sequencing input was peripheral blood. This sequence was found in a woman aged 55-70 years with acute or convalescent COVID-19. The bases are TGTGCCAGCAGTGAAGCCTGGAACACCGGGGAGCTGTTTTTT. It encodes CASSEAWNTGELFF.